This T cell receptor beta chain was sequenced for a study of blood T cell repertoires in COVID-19. Clones were read by immunoSEQ multiplex PCR, and TCRdb kept only the in-frame ones, dropping some. The sample holds fewer than 95,000 clones, roughly 90% seen once. A few counts support this clone. This CDR3 has 15 amino acids. V lost 5 bases, J lost 5 bases, and 7 bases stayed unmatched. The V gene's germline CDR1 is SGHNT and CDR2 YYREEE (reference sequence). The sample consisted of peripheral blood. The V and J genes are TRBV5-4 and TRBJ2-2, with 9 bases fitting TRBD1. The source is a male donor with acute or convalescent COVID-19. The CDR3 DNA sequence: TGTGCCAGCAGAATCGGGACAGGGCGGACCGGGGAGCTGTTTTTT. This gives the protein CASRIGTGRTGELFF.